The present entry profiles one T cell receptor beta chain with its context. Antigen unknown. This same CDR3 is encoded by further DNA sequences in the sample. CDR1 and CDR2 (germline): SGDLS, YYNGEE. The CDR3 runs 16 residues. Unmatched junction bases numbered 4, after V lost 3 bases and J lost 0 bases. The sample originates from a study of T cell clonotyping in hematopoietic cell transplantation. Profiling relied on immunoSEQ multiplex PCR, and the TCRdb table lists in-frame clones only, not all of them. The top ten hold around 0.8% of the sample, which has more than 9,500 clones, approximately 89% seen once. Findings and caveats of the study: CD4 and CD8 repertoire contributions could not be separated without sorting. At the given depth, recipient repertoires were over 95% de novo clonotypes. Recipient TCR diversity dropped after transplant; expanded clonotypes rose from day 30 to 180.

The V and J genes are TRBV9 and TRBJ1-4; 8 bases match TRBD1. Sequencing used peripheral blood mononuclear cells. This sequence was found in a woman between 50 and 59 years old in good health. Some clones in this sample may be carry-over from other donors' samples. The CDR3 nucleotides are TGTGCCAGCAGCGCGGGACAGGCAACAACTAATGAAAAACTGTTTTTT. Translated, it gives CASSAGQATTNEKLFF.